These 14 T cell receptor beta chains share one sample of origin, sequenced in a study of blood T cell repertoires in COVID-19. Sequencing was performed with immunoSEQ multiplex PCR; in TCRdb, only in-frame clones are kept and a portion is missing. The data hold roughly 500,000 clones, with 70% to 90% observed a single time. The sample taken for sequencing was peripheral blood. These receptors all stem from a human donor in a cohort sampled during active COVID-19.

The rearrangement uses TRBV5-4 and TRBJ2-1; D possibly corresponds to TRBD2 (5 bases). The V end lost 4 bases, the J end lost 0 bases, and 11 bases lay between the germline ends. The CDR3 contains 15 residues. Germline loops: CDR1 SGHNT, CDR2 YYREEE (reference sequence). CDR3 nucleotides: TGTGCCAGCAGCGCCAGCGGTAGCTCCTACAATGAGCAGTTCTTC. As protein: CASSASGSSYNEQFF.

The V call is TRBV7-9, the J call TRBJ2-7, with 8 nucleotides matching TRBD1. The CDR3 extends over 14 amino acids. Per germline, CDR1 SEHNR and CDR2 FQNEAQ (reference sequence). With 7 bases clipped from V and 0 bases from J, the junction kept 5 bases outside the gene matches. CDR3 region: CASIQQGVSYEQYF. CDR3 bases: TGTGCCAGCATACAACAGGGGGTCTCCTACGAGCAGTACTTC. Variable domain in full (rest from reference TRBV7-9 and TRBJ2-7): DTGVSQNPRHKITKRGQNVTFRCDPISEHNRLYWYRQTLGQGPEFLTYFQNEAQLEKSRLLSDRFSAERPKGSFSTLEIQRTEQGDSAMYLCASIQQGVSYEQYFGPGTRLTVT.

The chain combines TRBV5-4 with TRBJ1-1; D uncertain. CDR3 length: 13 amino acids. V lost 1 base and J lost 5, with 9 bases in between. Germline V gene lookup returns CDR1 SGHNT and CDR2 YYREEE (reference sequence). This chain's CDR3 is CASSLRGSTEAFF. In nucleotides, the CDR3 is TGTGCCAGCAGCTTGAGAGGGAGTACTGAAGCTTTCTTT.

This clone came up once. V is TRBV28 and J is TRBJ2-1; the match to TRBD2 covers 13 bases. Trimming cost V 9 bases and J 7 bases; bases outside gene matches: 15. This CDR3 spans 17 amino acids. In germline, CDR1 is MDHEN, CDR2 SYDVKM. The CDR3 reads CARTGTSGKGNLNEQFF. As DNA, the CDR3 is TGTGCCAGGACCGGGACTAGCGGGAAGGGAAACTTGAATGAGCAGTTCTTC.

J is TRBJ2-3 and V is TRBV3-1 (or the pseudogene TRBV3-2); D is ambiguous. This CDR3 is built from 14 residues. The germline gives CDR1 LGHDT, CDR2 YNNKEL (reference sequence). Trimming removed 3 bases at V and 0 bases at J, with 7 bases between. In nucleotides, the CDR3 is TGTGCCAGCAGCCAGGAGTGGAGCACAGATACGCAGTATTTT. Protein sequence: CASSQEWSTDTQYF.

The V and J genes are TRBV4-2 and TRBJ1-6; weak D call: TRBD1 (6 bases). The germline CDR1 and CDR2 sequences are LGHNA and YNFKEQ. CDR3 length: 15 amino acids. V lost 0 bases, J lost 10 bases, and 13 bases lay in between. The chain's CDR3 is CASSQDRGAVSPLHF. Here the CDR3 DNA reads TGTGCCAGCAGCCAAGATCGGGGGGCAGTATCACCCCTCCACTTT.

The CDR3: CASSQDLAGGPTDTQYF. The CDR3 DNA follows: TGCGCCAGCAGCCAAGATCTTGCGGGAGGCCCCACAGATACGCAGTATTTT. The V call is TRBV4-1, the J call TRBJ2-3, with 8 bases lining up with TRBD2. This CDR3 region has 17 residues. Germline V CDR1 and CDR2: MGHRA, YSYEKL. V lost 0 bases, J lost 2 bases, and 7 bases stayed unmatched.

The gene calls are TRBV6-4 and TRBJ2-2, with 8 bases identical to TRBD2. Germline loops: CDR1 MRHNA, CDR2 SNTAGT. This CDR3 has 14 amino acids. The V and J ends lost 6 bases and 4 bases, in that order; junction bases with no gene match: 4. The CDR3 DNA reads TGTGCCAGCAGGTCGGGAGGGTTCACCGGGGAGCTGTTTTTT. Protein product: CASRSGGFTGELFF.

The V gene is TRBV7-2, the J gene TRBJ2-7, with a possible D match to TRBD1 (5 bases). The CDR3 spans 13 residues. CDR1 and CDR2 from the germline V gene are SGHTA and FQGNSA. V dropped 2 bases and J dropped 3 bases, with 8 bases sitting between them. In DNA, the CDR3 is TGTGCCAGCAGCTTATTTCAGGGCTACGAGCAGTACTTC. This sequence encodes CASSLFQGYEQYF.

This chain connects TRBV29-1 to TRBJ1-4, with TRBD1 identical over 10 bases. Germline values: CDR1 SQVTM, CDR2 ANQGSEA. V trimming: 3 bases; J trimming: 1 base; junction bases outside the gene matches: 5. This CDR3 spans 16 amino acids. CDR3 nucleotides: TGCAGCGTTGACGGGGACAGGGGAGGAACTAATGAAAAACTGTTTTTT. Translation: CSVDGDRGGTNEKLFF.

Here the CDR3 DNA reads TGTGCCAGCAGTTACGCGGTGGACGGGGAGCTGTTTTTT. Translation gives CASSYAVDGELFF. The chain joins TRBV6-5 to TRBJ2-2; D remains unclear. V lost 2 bases and J lost 7, with 8 bases in between. The V gene's germline CDR1 is MNHEY and CDR2 SVGAGI. The CDR3 loop spans 13 amino acids.

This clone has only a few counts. DNA for the CDR3: TGTGCCACCAAGAGTTATACAGCGAACACCGGGGAGCTGTTTTTT. As protein: CATKSYTANTGELFF. The gene calls are TRBV28 and TRBJ2-2, with D hard to call. CDR1 MDHEN and CDR2 SYDVKM come from the germline V gene. The CDR3 length is 15 residues. V shed 10 bases and J shed 0 bases, with 15 bases lying between them.

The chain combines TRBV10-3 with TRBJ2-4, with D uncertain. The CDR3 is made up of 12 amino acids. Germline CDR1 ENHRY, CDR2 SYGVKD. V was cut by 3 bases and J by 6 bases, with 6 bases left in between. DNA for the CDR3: TGTGCCATCAGTGATCGGGTAAACATTCAGTACTTC. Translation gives CAISDRVNIQYF.

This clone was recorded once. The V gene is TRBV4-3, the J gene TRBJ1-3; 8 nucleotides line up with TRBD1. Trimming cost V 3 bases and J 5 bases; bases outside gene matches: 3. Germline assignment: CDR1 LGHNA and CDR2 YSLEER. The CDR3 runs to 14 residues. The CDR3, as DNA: TGCGCCAGCAGCCACGGACAGGGTAGAAACACCATATATTTT. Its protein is CASSHGQGRNTIYF.